This T cell receptor beta chain was recorded in a study of OX40 agonist ivuxolimab in advanced cancers. Study overall: An agonistic human IgG2 monoclonal antibody against OX40 (CD134) was given.

V was trimmed by 4 bases and J by 2 bases, leaving 9 bases between them. CDR1 and CDR2 (germline): GTSNPN, SVGIG (reference sequence). This CDR3 spans 12 amino acids. Details on this clone: Its antigen is as yet unknown.

Findings of the study overall: Dosing at 0.1 to 3.0 mg/kg was accompanied by clonal expansion of CD4+ and CD8+ blood T cells by week 6.

Method: immunoSEQ multiplex PCR; TCRdb's copy keeps in-frame clones and lacks some. The profile shows roughly 50,000 clones, about 81% of them singletons. The cohort excluded patients with autoimmune disease history or systemic immunosuppression. J is TRBJ2-7 and V is TRBV30; D uncertain. Sequencing used CD4+ or CD8+ T cells sorted from blood, obtained in a trial of the OX40 agonist ivuxolimab. This sequence originates from an adult with an advanced solid tumor such as melanoma, head and neck, liver or kidney cancer. The CDR3 DNA follows: TGTGCCTGGACTCCCTCGACCTACGAGCAGTACTTC. This sequence encodes CAWTPSTYEQYF.